This T cell receptor (beta chain) emerged from a study of shared clonotypes between healthy human individuals. The CDR3 has 12 residues. Trimming pared 0 bases from V and 12 bases from J, leaving 8 bases between. In germline, CDR1 is MNHNY, CDR2 SVGAGI (reference sequence). TCRdb's copy holds only in-frame clones and misses some; the assay was immunoSEQ multiplex PCR. The table records 900,000 to 1,200,000 clones, about 80% of them present only once. The sequence was collected from a man aged 18 to 30 in good health. Some clones in this sample may be carry-over from other donors' samples. V gene TRBV6-6 combines with J gene TRBJ1-4; D not resolved. The material sequenced was memory CD4+ T cells from PBMCs. Documented subset: CD45RA-negative fraction. The CDR3, as DNA: TGTGCCAGCAGTTACTCCAGTGGCCAACTGTTTTTT. Translating gives CASSYSSGQLFF.